The 7 T cell receptor beta chains listed next were all sequenced from one sample in a study of shared clonotypes between healthy human individuals. Here immunoSEQ multiplex PCR was the method, and the copy in TCRdb shows in-frame clones only, minus some. The sample has hundreds of thousands of clones; 85% to 95% are singletons. The naive CD8 population came from CD45RO-negative cells selected for CCR7, without terminally differentiated effector memory CD45RA+ cells. Specimen: naive CD8+ T cells sorted from blood. Every receptor here comes from a man between 25 and 39 years old in good health.

This sequence joins TRBV7-9 and TRBJ2-5; 8 bases are a match to TRBD1. V was pared by 1 base and J by 5 bases, with 6 bases of the junction left unmatched. CDR3 length: 15 amino acids. Germline lookup yields CDR1 SEHNR and CDR2 FQNEAQ (reference sequence). The CDR3 loop is CASSLVRTGLETQYF. CDR3 in DNA: TGTGCCAGCAGCTTAGTCAGGACAGGGTTGGAGACCCAGTACTTC.

The chain recombines TRBV28 with TRBJ1-4, with TRBD1 matching 7 bases. This CDR3 is 16 amino acids long. J lost 0 bases, V lost 5 bases, and 6 bases had no gene match. Germline CDR1 MDHEN, CDR2 SYDVKM. The CDR3 is CASSTDRVPTNEKLFF. The CDR3 DNA reads TGTGCCAGCAGTACCGACAGGGTGCCAACTAATGAAAAACTGTTTTTT.

This clone came up once. The chain carries TRBV7-9 and TRBJ2-5; D is uncertain. The germline V and J ends were trimmed by 2 bases and 3 bases, with 4 bases remaining between them. In germline, CDR1 is SEHNR, CDR2 FQNEAQ (reference sequence). This CDR3 contains 12 residues. CDR3 bases: TGTGCCAGCAGCTTATGGGAAGAGACCCAGTACTTC. Translating gives CASSLWEETQYF. The full variable domain, completed using reference TRBV7-9 and TRBJ2-5, is DTGVSQNPRHKITKRGQNVTFRCDPISEHNRLYWYRQTLGQGPEFLTYFQNEAQLEKSRLLSDRFSAERPKGSFSTLEIQRTEQGDSAMYLCASSLWEETQYFGPGTRLLVL.

V gene TRBV7-9 combines with J gene TRBJ2-1; perhaps TRBD2 as D (6 bases). CDR1 and CDR2 (germline): SEHNR, FQNEAQ (reference sequence). With 8 bases removed from V and 0 bases from J, the gap between germline ends came to 17 bases. This CDR3 region has 16 residues. The CDR3 here is CASEPTRASSYNEQFF. Written as DNA, the CDR3 is TGTGCCAGCGAACCGACTAGGGCGAGCTCCTACAATGAGCAGTTCTTC.

This clone was observed once. The chain employs TRBV19 and TRBJ1-5; TRBD1 matches 10 bases. J was trimmed by 0 bases and V by 5 bases; bases with no gene match: 10. This CDR3 is built from 18 residues. CDR1 is LNHDA, CDR2 SQIVND, per germline (reference sequence). The DNA of the CDR3 is TGTGCCAGTAGTGCCCCACCGGGACAGGGGTATAGCAATCAGCCCCAGCATTTT. It encodes CASSAPPGQGYSNQPQHF.

This chain connects TRBV9 to TRBJ2-7; 7 bases are a match to TRBD2. The J segment lost 3 bases and the V segment lost 0 bases, leaving 9 bases of the junction unmatched. The CDR3 contains 16 residues. CDR1 and CDR2 from the germline V gene are SGDLS and YYNGEE. This CDR3 is CASSVATGEGLYEQYF. The DNA of the CDR3 is TGTGCCAGCAGCGTAGCTACGGGGGAGGGCCTCTACGAGCAGTACTTC.

This sequence joins TRBV13 and TRBJ2-7; 9 bases fit TRBD2. With V trimmed by 2 bases and J by 5 bases, 4 bases remained unmatched. The CDR3 extends over 14 amino acids. In germline, CDR1 is PRHDT, CDR2 FYEKMQ (reference sequence). CDR3 in DNA: TGTGCCAGCAGCTTAACGGGACTAGCAAACGAGCAGTACTTC. As protein: CASSLTGLANEQYF.